This TCR beta chain was found in a study of cytomegalovirus exposure and HLA in healthy donors (TCRdb year 2017). About the full investigation: An earlier analysis of approximately 600 of the donors reported roughly 270 Gb of sequence data and roughly 110 million unique TCR beta sequences from some 180 million T cells. Roughly 300 gigabases of sequencing data and around 90 million unique TCR sequences made up an early release that covered around 640 HLA-typed donors. The genetic ancestry cluster associated with self-reported Caucasian donors included over 80% of the roughly 390 genotyped donors. The study aimed to test whether signatures of past pathogen exposure could be identified by cataloging public T cell receptors. The study profiled the T cell repertoires of 500 to 800 subjects by immunosequencing and related them to cytomegalovirus serostatus. A separate validation cohort of roughly 130 different subjects was used in addition to the roughly 700-subject first cohort. To predict cytomegalovirus infection status, the study brought together high-throughput TCR immunosequencing, statistical association of individual TCRs with disease status, and machine learning. A later analysis re-examined previously published TCR beta repertoires from 500 to 700 donors and added high-resolution HLA genotyping to investigate patterns of TCR occurrence. In the later analysis, no new phenotypic data were used to find candidate immune exposures; instead, reliance was placed on TCR beta sequences and their occurrence across donors. To decide whether each TCR beta V gene segment behaved as functional or pseudogenic, an earlier analysis of nearly 600 of the donors relied on high-throughput TCR beta sequencing. Alongside the repertoire data, information on donor age, sex, ethnicity and CMV serostatus was compiled. A later genetic analysis took genome-wide SNP genotypes for about 65% of the 666 donors and used that subset as a discovery cohort. Every discovery cohort repertoire had been produced on one sequencing platform. Both class I and class II loci were covered by HLA typing, at four-digit resolution. Typing coverage varied by locus: 629-630 donors for A, B, C, DRB1 and DQB1; roughly 560 for DQA1; over 600 for DPA1; more than 450 for DPB1. Five DR-DQ haplotypes were handled as single units for association and clustering because linkage in the cohort was strong. On average, roughly 240,000 unique TCR beta nucleotide sequences were sequenced per donor among a few hundred genotyped donors of the cohort, with approximately 18% of those sequences being non-productive. The paper's findings and limits, for the study overall: Assigning TCR associations to individual alleles was difficult when HLA alleles, especially DR and DQ, strongly co-occurred. In the study, around 150 TCR beta chains were listed as associated with cytomegalovirus. Specific HLA alleles were associated with 15,000 to 20,000 TCR beta sequences at a false discovery rate of 0.05 in a later analysis. Broadly in line with IMGT annotations, most TCR beta V segments showed up in productive rearrangements about 87% or about 30% of the time in an earlier analysis of approximately 640 of the donors. Cytomegalovirus status was reported to be diagnosed by the classifier with high specificity and sensitivity in both the original and validation cohorts. Some 16 rarely observed V segments, including chromosome 9 orphons, were excluded from the earlier analysis of approximately 500 of the donors because counts were too low. A further reported finding was that TCR beta sequences accurately predicted the HLA-A and HLA-B alleles for most subjects in the first cohort. A few of the identified cytomegalovirus-associated TCR beta chains were confirmed in vitro to be specific for cytomegalovirus antigens. Because HLA typing was missing for some donors at each locus, association tests included only the typed subset. Correlated functional status among segregating V segments might reflect linkage disequilibrium, but an unknown experimental factor could not be ruled out. Compared with the roughly 600-donor mean, donors in an Asian-associated ancestry cluster had fewer N-insertions in productive TCRs, according to a later genetic analysis. While some public TCRs were present in many individuals, most TCR sequences turned up only very rarely across donors. Compared with equally common non-associated chains, HLA-associated TCR beta chains in a later analysis were more clonally expanded and had lower generation probabilities. A later genetic analysis associated a missense DCLRE1C variant with V-gene and J-gene trimming of TCR beta chains, and an independent cohort replicated the association. CMV serostatus was the only immune exposure information available for the cohort. According to a later analysis, TCR association rates differed among HLA loci, with DRB1 alleles showing the most associated TCRs and HLA-C alleles showing the fewest. A cluster of highly shared sequence variants was judged likely to represent a technical artifact of the sequencing pipeline. Only TCR beta chains were sequenced in this cohort, and the absence of alpha or paired-chain data limited detectable features. A later analysis found that most CMV-associated TCR beta chains appeared HLA-restricted, with HLA associations seemingly driven largely by CMV exposure. Several of the top co-occurrence clusters appeared to be linked to parvovirus B19, influenza, CMV and Epstein-Barr virus, according to a later analysis. The authors suggested that the approach could potentially be extended to other disease states and immunological phenotypes. Roughly uniform sequencing depth across donors was assumed in presence/absence analyses, although this assumption may not hold. Some IMGT-functional V segments, including TRBV6-2 and TRBV6-3, could not be distinguished by the 87-base-pair reads and were therefore excluded.

The cohort comprised around 690 healthy bone marrow donors. At the time of sampling, every cohort member was nominally healthy, though immune exposures that went unrecorded were likely present. The donor was CMV seronegative and was included in the group of several hundred seronegative cohort members. A peripheral blood sample was collected from each donor, and TCR beta sequencing was performed on peripheral blood mononuclear cells. Genomic DNA was extracted from the blood cell samples with the Qiagen DNeasy Blood Extraction Kit. Libraries came from the immunoSEQ multiplex PCR assay. A mixture of 60 forward primers for TCR Vbeta segments and 13 reverse primers for TCR Jbeta segments was used in the multiplex PCR. A multiplex PCR assay on genomic DNA amplified the CDR3 region of rearranged TCR beta genes. The Illumina HiSeq System was used to sequence the amplified TCR beta libraries as 87-base-pair reads. Concerning the study's data processing: In a later analysis, 77 million or so unique TCR beta chains were counted across the approximately 640 repertoires, and approximately 11 million of these chains were shared by at least two donors. Raw reads were error-corrected and collapsed into unique sequences with a nearest-neighbor algorithm that merged closely related sequences to remove PCR and sequencing errors. Alignment of CDR3 sequences to IMGT reference sequences was used to assign V, D and J gene segments. For a sequence to be retained, at least a six-nucleotide match to both a V gene segment and a J gene segment was required. A rearrangement was called productive if the CDR3 had no stop codons and remained in frame with V and J, and every other rearrangement was called non-productive. CDR3 was defined according to IMGT convention as the region running from the second conserved V-encoded cysteine to the conserved J-encoded phenylalanine. The earlier analysis of about 610 of the donors excluded sequences that lacked an unambiguous match to a single V gene segment. In an earlier analysis of roughly 600 of the donors, a V segment was called functional when productive rearrangements were above 56.7%, and segregating when the standard deviation between donors exceeded 5%. To diagnose cytomegalovirus status from the catalog of TCR beta chain sequences, a statistical classification framework was built. A later analysis assigned V and J genes by comparing TCR nucleotide sequences with IMGT/GENE-DB human TR gene sequences. A later analysis assigned CDR3 sequences and most-parsimonious VDJ recombination scenarios with the TCRdist pipeline. In a later analysis, each TCR beta chain was defined by its CDR3 amino acid sequence together with its V-gene family, and reads lacking a unique V-gene family were excluded. To address suspected cross-contamination and a sequencing artifact, a later analysis removed around 590 highly shared, low-generation-probability nucleotide sequences. For each public chain, a later analysis derived a clonal expansion index from normalized ranks of inferred template counts within each repertoire. In a later analysis, generation probabilities were computed using a VDJ recombination model fitted to out-of-frame rearrangements, and the results were checked against IGoR. In a later analysis, hypergeometric tests were used to score TCR-TCR, TCR-HLA and TCR-CMV co-occurrence, with a repertoire-size bias correction applied to TCR pairs. False discovery rates were estimated in a later analysis by permuting HLA or CMV assignments 20 times. A later analysis grouped co-occurring TCRs with DBSCAN, adding TCRdist sequence similarity when clustering within HLA-allele-positive subsets. For co-occurrence clustering, repertoires with fewer than 30,000 or more than 120,000 public chains were excluded, along with four to six repertoires with anomalous nucleotide sharing. The table was pulled from immuneACCESS by TCRdb, which kept in-frame rearrangements only. Such tables lose some clones; where checked, under half of the loss comes from unresolved V genes, and the rest has no known cause. V and J calls and clone size are as listed in that table; D and trimming were resolved from the DNA. This sample is represented by around 130,000 clones; approximately 80% of them were singletons. Around 1.2% of the sample belongs to the ten largest clones.

Remarks on this clone: Its antigen remains undetermined. Nothing much larger sits one base from this clone, and base qualities are not available.

In the germline V gene, CDR1 corresponds to MDHEN and CDR2 to SYDVKM. V trim: 3 bases; J trim: 4 bases; unmatched bases: 11. The CDR3 covers 17 residues, taking in both the cysteine and the phenylalanine. Only the CDR3 portion is preserved as DNA: 51 bases, with reading frame beginning at the first base. The chain is encoded by TRBV28 joined to TRBJ2-3, with 9 bases matching TRBD1. Sequences were obtained from PBMCs. This TCR derives from a girl aged 2-10 years in good health and CMV-seronegative. The encoded CDR3 is CASSFTSGTGYSDTQYF. The nucleotides read TGTGCCAGCAGTTTTACCTCCGGGACAGGGTATTCAGATACGCAGTATTTT.